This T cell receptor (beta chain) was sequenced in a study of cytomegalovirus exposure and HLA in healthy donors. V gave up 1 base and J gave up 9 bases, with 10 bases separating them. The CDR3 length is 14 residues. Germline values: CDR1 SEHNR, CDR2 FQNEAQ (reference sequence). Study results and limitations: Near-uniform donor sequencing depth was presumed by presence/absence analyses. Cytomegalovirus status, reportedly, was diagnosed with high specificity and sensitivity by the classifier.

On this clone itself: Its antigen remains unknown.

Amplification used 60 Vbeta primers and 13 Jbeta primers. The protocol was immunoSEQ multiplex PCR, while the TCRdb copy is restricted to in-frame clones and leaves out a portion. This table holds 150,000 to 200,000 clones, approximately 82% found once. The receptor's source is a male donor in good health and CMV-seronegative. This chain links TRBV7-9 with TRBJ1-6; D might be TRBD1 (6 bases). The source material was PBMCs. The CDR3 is CASSLEGDISPLHF. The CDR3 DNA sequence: TGTGCCAGCAGCTTAGAGGGGGATATTTCACCCCTCCACTTT.